This paragraph reports one TCR beta chain. This clonotype appeared many times. Its antigen is currently not known. No much larger clone exists at a distance of one base, and base qualities are not known. This record comes from a study of identical twins listed by TCRdb under 2016. A note on the overall study: To test whether fetal clonotypes persist, the study used deep sequencing on TCR alpha and beta repertoires from monozygotic twins, unrelated adults of various ages, and cord blood. Replicate twin experiments were performed at different times using different library preparation protocols to rule out contamination.

Via the germline V gene (reference sequence), CDR1 is DFQATT and CDR2 SNEGSKA. V is cut back by 6 bases and J by 5 bases, with 17 bases in the junction unmatched. Taken from cysteine to phenylalanine, the CDR3 has 16 residues. Only CDR3 DNA is held: 48 bases, read in frame from base 1. What the authors observed across the whole study: Out-of-frame TCR alpha sharing in monozygotic twins was systematically underestimated by recombination models, whereas sharing between unrelated individuals was in agreement with the recombination models. Compared with coincidental sharing between unrelated individuals, out-of-frame TCR alpha sequences shared between twins had an excess of sequences with low generation probability. Conclusions relied on cross-sectional statistical analysis, since the same donors could not be followed over many years. Invariant T cells such as MAIT and iNKT could partly confound zero-insertion analyses, though diverse VJ usage argued against this for most clonotypes. Fewer insertions were carried by abundant cord blood beta clonotypes, a similar but weaker trend appeared in young adult naive repertoires, and no such trend appeared in memory repertoires. A weaker excess of twin sharing was found in beta out-of-frame sequences because the signal-to-noise ratio was lowered by fewer shared sequences.

Every donor in the study was a healthy Caucasian. The twin cohort consisted of three pairs of female monozygotic twins, all aged roughly 18 to 29 years. Using Miltenyi CD45RO+ enrichment and human naive T-cell isolation kits, memory (CD45RO+) and naive T cells were isolated from PBMC. Libraries were constructed by 5' RACE. The sample was run on an Illumina HiSeq 2000. A universal primer binding site was added through template switching, and the final cDNA carried a unique molecular identifier so that TCR cDNA molecules could be counted accurately. Specific primers in the conserved constant-segment region were used to synthesize first-strand cDNA for the TCR alpha and beta chains. Each cDNA library was double barcoded, with a SMART-Mk sample barcode plus Illumina barcodes, to control for contamination. Two successive PCR steps introduced TruSeq adapter sequences along with Illumina sample barcodes. Sequencing of the TCR alpha and beta cDNA libraries was done on the Illumina HiSeq platform using custom primers. As for the original processing: Raw reads were processed with MiGEC to extract unique molecular identifiers, and MiXCR was used to determine CDR3 positions. For each individual, recombination models were inferred using an EM algorithm with the repgenHMM and IGoR tools. Shared clonotype analysis was performed with the tcR package in R, normalizing sharing by the product of cloneset sizes. To study raw recombination free of thymic and clonal selection effects, out-of-frame nonproductive sequences were analyzed. TCRdb took the public reads, trimmed them with fastp at Q25, ran MiXCR for clone calling and kept in-frame beta chains. Entries are consolidated by CDR3 protein sequence, retaining the most common genes and DNA. What appears here as the V and J calls and clone size reflects TCRdb's work, not the paper's. This sample lists about 240,000 distinct CDR3 sequences; roughly 13% were detected once. The top ten constitute more than 3.5% of the sample.

This sample also appeared in a second study, on yellow fever vaccine responses in identical twins. The second study reports: The T cell response to vaccination in identical twins was reported by the authors to appear partly convergent and partly personalized. In the study, vaccine-responding T cell clones were precisely tracked in identical twins.

The V and J segments used are TRBV20-1 and TRBJ2-5; a stretch of 8 junction bases matches TRBD2. The source is a woman aged 18-29 years in good health. Sequencing input: memory (CD45RO+) T cells sorted from blood. Read against the paper, the sample's cell subset or site label means: CD45RO+ enriched T cells. The CDR3 in this case is CSASRPGSGVGETQYF. The nucleotide sequence is TGCAGTGCGTCCCGTCCGGGTAGCGGGGTAGGGGAGACCCAGTACTTC.